The 12 T cell receptor beta chains below were found in one sample sequenced in a study of CD8 T cells in ankylosing spondylitis. Findings of the study overall: A TCR beta motif of roughly 8 highly homologous variants seemed to mark ankylosing spondylitis blood.

The antigens these receptors bind are not known. TCRdb used MiXCR to reprocess the 5' RACE reads, holding one entry per CDR3 protein. The table lists over 200,000 distinct CDR3 sequences, approximately 16% of them singletons. Sequencing was carried out using blood, either unsorted or a sorted T cell fraction (not recorded which). The receptors were gathered from a male donor with ankylosing spondylitis.

This clonotype has a single count. The chain carries TRBV6-6 and TRBJ1-1; no clear D gene. The CDR3 sequence is 12 residues long. Trimming cost V 6 bases and J 2 bases, with 7 bases left between them. CDR1 MNHNY and CDR2 SVGAGI come from the germline V gene (reference sequence). Here the CDR3 DNA reads TGTGCCAGCAGGGACTCAAACACTGAAGCTTTCTTT. It is translated as CASRDSNTEAFF.

This chain uses TRBV27 with TRBJ2-3; TRBD2 matches at 10 bases. Trimming removed 0 bases from V and 5 bases from J; junction bases left unmatched: 8. This CDR3 has 17 amino acids. Germline CDR1 MNHEY, CDR2 SMNVEV (reference sequence). DNA for the CDR3: TGTGCCAGCAGTTTATCCTCACCGGGACTAGCGATAGATACGCAGTATTTT. Protein product: CASSLSSPGLAIDTQYF.

The chain uses TRBV9 and TRBJ2-2; D might be TRBD1 (6 bases). V lost 4 bases to trimming and J lost 6 bases, with 13 bases between them. Germline V gene lookup returns CDR1 SGDLS and CDR2 YYNGEE. The CDR3 has 14 residues. The CDR3 loop is CASSNDRLAGELFF. The CDR3, as DNA: TGTGCCAGCAGCAACGACAGGTTAGCCGGGGAGCTGTTTTTT.

A few counts support this clonotype. The genes are TRBV12-3 or TRBV12-4 and TRBJ2-7; 13 bases align to TRBD2. The ends lost 5 bases at V and 6 bases at J; junction bases unmatched: 7. CDR3 length equals 15 residues. The CDR3 here is CASSARTSGSPEQYF. The DNA of the CDR3 is TGTGCCAGCAGTGCCCGGACTAGCGGGAGTCCCGAGCAGTACTTC.

V gene TRBV20-1 combines with J gene TRBJ2-1, with TRBD1 matching 8 bases. V dropped 1 base and J dropped 6; count of bases not matched to a gene: 11. Germline V gives CDR1 DFQATT, CDR2 SNEGSKA (reference sequence). The CDR3 runs to 16 residues. In DNA form, the CDR3 reads TGCAGTGCTAGAGCCTGGGTGGACAGGGAGAGCAATGAGCAGTTCTTC. Protein: CSARAWVDRESNEQFF.

This chain links TRBV29-1 with TRBJ2-1; 8 bases map to TRBD2. With V trimmed by 6 bases and J by 4 bases, 11 bases remained unmatched. The length of the CDR3 is 15 residues. CDR1 SQVTM and CDR2 ANQGSEA come from the germline V gene. The CDR3 coding sequence is TGCAGCGTCGTTTCCGGGACTAGTTATTACAATGAGCAGTTCTTC. It encodes CSVVSGTSYYNEQFF.

The chain joins TRBV4-1 to TRBJ1-1; TRBD1 matches 7 bases. V was pared by 0 bases and J by 5 bases, with 6 bases of the junction left unmatched. Germline CDR1 reads MGHRA; CDR2 reads YSYEKL. The CDR3 is 15 residues long. The DNA of the CDR3 is TGCGCCAGCAGCCAAGATTTGGCAGGGGGGACTGAAGCTTTCTTT. It specifies CASSQDLAGGTEAFF.

This clonotype was counted a few times. The chain couples TRBV5-4 to TRBJ1-1; D is perhaps TRBD1 (6 bases). Per the germline V gene, CDR1 is SGHNT and CDR2 is YYREEE (reference sequence). The CDR3 spans 12 residues. Deletions cut 4 bases from V and 6 bases from J, with 10 bases between. The CDR3 region has the DNA TGTGCCAGCAGCCCAAACAGGGCTGAAGCTTTCTTT. Encoded protein: CASSPNRAEAFF.

This clonotype was found a few times. This chain uses TRBV4-1 with TRBJ1-2; D call uncertain. The germline gives CDR1 MGHRA, CDR2 YSYEKL. Trimming took off 5 bases at V and 5 bases at J, with 12 bases between the two ends. This CDR3 region has 13 residues. The CDR3 DNA reads as TGCGCCAGCAGCTCACACCAGGAGTATGGCTACACCTTC. It yields the protein CASSSHQEYGYTF.

This clonotype has a handful of counts. This chain connects TRBV7-9 to TRBJ1-3; D remains ambiguous. The CDR3 totals 15 residues. CDR1 and CDR2 (germline): SEHNR, FQNEAQ (reference sequence). V was clipped by 6 bases and J by 0 bases, with 12 bases between them. CDR3 region: CASSPSTDSGNTIYF. The CDR3 region has the DNA TGTGCCAGCAGTCCCTCTACAGACTCTGGAAACACCATATATTTT.

Only a few counts were recorded for this clonotype. V usage is TRBV20-1 and J usage is TRBJ2-7, with D possibly called TRBD1 or TRBD2 (6 bases each). V dropped 0 bases and J dropped 1 base, with 13 bases sitting between them. Germline V gene lookup returns CDR1 DFQATT and CDR2 SNEGSKA (reference sequence). The CDR3 is 15 amino acids. CDR3 residues: CSARDLEGVSYEQYF. DNA of the CDR3: TGCAGTGCTAGAGATCTGGAGGGGGTATCCTACGAGCAGTACTTC.

The chain carries TRBV30 and TRBJ2-7, with D perhaps given as TRBD1 or TRBD2 (5 bases each). The CDR3 has 14 amino acids. Per germline, CDR1 GTSNPN and CDR2 SVGIG (reference sequence). Trimming pared 3 bases from V and 3 bases from J, leaving 15 bases between. The CDR3 DNA follows: TGTGCCTGGAGCGTCCTGGGGACCTACTACGAGCAGTACTTC. Translated, it gives CAWSVLGTYYEQYF.